The next 21 T cell receptor beta chains were all read from a single sample in a study of blood T cells in healthy people across ages. The use of a sample-barcoded 5' primer and a J-beta primer mix characterized a second PCR of roughly 6 to 11 cycles. TCRdb re-analysed the 5' RACE reads in MiXCR, keeping a single row per CDR3 protein. The sample includes approximately 350,000 distinct CDR3 sequences, approximately 47% of them seen just once. Material for sequencing was blood. Source of these receptors: a man in his 60s in good health.

This clonotype occurred a few times. V usage is TRBV12-3 or TRBV12-4 and J usage is TRBJ2-5; 9 bases are a match to TRBD2. After removal of 6 bases from V and 7 bases from J, the junction contained 6 bases not matched to a gene. The CDR3 spans 13 residues. CDR3: CASRLTSGSTQYF. CDR3 sequence (DNA): TGTGCCAGCAGATTGACTAGCGGTTCGACCCAGTACTTC.

V usage is TRBV7-8 and J usage is TRBJ1-4, with D uncertain. Germline loops: CDR1 SGHVS, CDR2 FQNEAQ. V was clipped by 7 bases and J by 0 bases, with 12 bases between them. The CDR3 totals 15 residues. CDR3 DNA: TGTGCCAGCACGCCGGGCGGGGCAACTAATGAAAAACTGTTTTTT. Translated: CASTPGGATNEKLFF. Combining the CDR3 with reference TRBV7-8 and TRBJ1-4 gives the whole variable domain GAGVSQSPRYKVAKRGQDVALRCDPISGHVSLFWYQQALGQGPEFLTYFQNEAQLDKSGLPSDRFFAERPEGSVSTLKIQRTQQEDSAVYLCASTPGGATNEKLFFGSGTQLSVL.

The genes are TRBV6-1 and TRBJ2-7; TRBD1 might be the D (6 bases). Germline-derived CDR1 and CDR2 are MNHNS and SASEGT. V was cut by 7 bases and J by 2 bases, with 12 bases left in between. CDR3 length: 13 residues. CDR3 region: CASNQGTAYEQYF. The DNA of the CDR3 is TGTGCCAGCAATCAGGGGACCGCCTACGAGCAGTACTTC.

The chain is built from TRBV20-1 and TRBJ2-3, with TRBD2 identical over 8 bases. V lost 5 bases to trimming and J lost 2 bases; unmatched junction nucleotides: 9. The CDR3 spans 15 residues. Germline CDR1 reads DFQATT; CDR2 reads SNEGSKA (reference sequence). DNA of the CDR3: TGCAGTGCTCCCGTAAGCGGGGGATACACAGATACGCAGTATTTT. Translated, it gives CSAPVSGGYTDTQYF.

For the CDR3, the DNA is TGTGCCAGCAGCGTAAGGTCACAGATCGACACCGGGGAGCTGTTTTTT. Encoded protein: CASSVRSQIDTGELFF. The chain couples TRBV7-2 to TRBJ2-2; unclear D gene. The CDR3 covers 16 residues. Germline V gives CDR1 SGHTA, CDR2 FQGNSA. Trimming removed 5 bases from V and 3 bases from J, with 16 bases in between.

This clonotype was observed many times. This chain uses TRBV11-1 with TRBJ2-2, with D perhaps matching TRBD1 (6 bases). This CDR3 is 15 amino acids long. In germline, CDR1 is SGHAT, CDR2 FQDESV (reference sequence). V was pared by 5 bases and J by 1 base, with 11 bases between. CDR3 sequence (DNA): TGTGCCAGCAGCCACCGGGACAAGAACACCGGGGAGCTGTTTTTT. Amino acids: CASSHRDKNTGELFF.

This clonotype has only one observation. This rearrangement joins TRBV10-2 to TRBJ1-2; D remains unclear. V dropped 3 bases and J dropped 8 bases, with 7 bases sitting between them. The CDR3 spans 11 residues. CDR1 and CDR2 from the germline V gene are WSHSY and SAAADI. The CDR3 sequence is CASSEGLGYTF. The CDR3 DNA follows: TGCGCCAGCAGTGAAGGGCTCGGCTACACCTTC.

This clonotype was picked up one time. The rearrangement uses TRBV20-1 and TRBJ1-2, with D perhaps matching TRBD1 (6 bases). Germline V CDR1 and CDR2: DFQATT, SNEGSKA (reference sequence). The V end was cut by 0 bases, the J end by 3 bases, with 14 bases between. The CDR3 consists of 15 residues. In DNA form, the CDR3 reads TGCAGTGCTAGAGATGGACAGACCAGGGACTATGGCTACACCTTC. Translated, it gives CSARDGQTRDYGYTF.

This clonotype was found a few times. The chain combines TRBV12-3 or TRBV12-4 with TRBJ2-5, with a possible D match to TRBD2 (6 bases). Between the trimmed V and J ends, which lost 6 bases and 5 bases, there was a span of 16 bases. The CDR3 consists of 14 residues. This chain's CDR3 is CASSSARGMETQYF. For the CDR3, the DNA is TGTGCCAGCAGCTCCGCCCGGGGGATGGAGACCCAGTACTTC.

Comment on this clonotype: A read error may produce the germline difference seen at one junction end. The V and J genes are TRBV14 and TRBJ2-2; TRBD2 agrees at 9 bases. There are 17 residues in the CDR3. Germline lookup yields CDR1 SGHDN and CDR2 FVKESK. The CDR3: CASGQSRLAAVTGELFF. The CDR3, as DNA: TGTGCCAGCGGCCAATCCCGACTAGCGGCCGTCACCGGGGAGCTGTTTTTT.

J is TRBJ1-6 and V is TRBV20-1; 9 nucleotides agree with TRBD1. Unmatched junction bases numbered 9, after V lost 6 bases and J lost 6 bases. Germline lookup yields CDR1 DFQATT and CDR2 SNEGSKA (reference sequence). This CDR3 spans 15 amino acids. CDR3 sequence reads: CSAQPRTGANSPLHF. The CDR3 region has the DNA TGCAGTGCCCAACCCCGGACAGGGGCTAATTCACCCCTCCACTTT.

J is TRBJ2-1 and V is TRBV30, with D perhaps matching TRBD2 (6 bases). Germline CDR1 and CDR2: GTSNPN and SVGIG (reference sequence). The length of the CDR3 is 11 residues. The V end lost 8 bases, the J end lost 13 bases, and 18 bases lay between the germline ends. The DNA of the CDR3 is TGTGCCCTCACTCCTGGGGGGACCCAGTTCTTC. Its translation is CALTPGGTQFF.

A note on this clonotype: One junction end does not reproduce the germline sequence, and a read error may be involved. The CDR3 nucleotides are TGTGCTAGCAGCCGCTCAGGAGATGACACAGATACGCAGTATTTT. This codes for CASSRSGDDTDTQYF. This rearrangement joins TRBV7-7 to TRBJ2-3, with no clear D. The V gene's germline CDR1 is SSHAT and CDR2 FNYEAQ (reference sequence). CDR3 length: 15 amino acids.

This clonotype was seen a handful of times. The gene calls are TRBV11-2 and TRBJ2-7, with D perhaps TRBD1 or TRBD2 (6 bases each). Germline CDR1 is SGHAT and CDR2 is FQNNGV. CDR3 length: 12 residues. Trimming took 5 bases from V and 7 from J, leaving 12 bases between them. The DNA of the CDR3 is TGTGCCAGCAGCAAGGAAGGGGGGGAGCAGTACTTC. Translated: CASSKEGGEQYF.

The V and J genes are TRBV2 and TRBJ2-7; 12 nucleotides align to TRBD2. Per the germline V gene, CDR1 is SNHLY and CDR2 is FYNNEI. This CDR3 is built from 19 residues. Losses at the gene ends were 1 base for V and 5 bases for J; bases not matched to a gene: 15. DNA of the CDR3: TGTGCCAGCAGTGAAGTGCGGGGGACTAGCGGGTTTAGGGTCGACGAGCAGTACTTC. It translates to CASSEVRGTSGFRVDEQYF.

The chain combines TRBV4-1 with TRBJ1-2; D gene uncertain. Germline CDR1 reads MGHRA; CDR2 reads YSYEKL. The CDR3 consists of 16 residues. V lost 0 bases, J lost 0 bases, and 11 bases lay in between. The CDR3 is CASSQDSDLTNYGYTF. The CDR3 region has the DNA TGCGCCAGCAGCCAAGACTCGGACCTGACTAACTATGGCTACACCTTC.

The V call is TRBV7-9, the J call TRBJ2-6; D unclear. Germline values: CDR1 SEHNR, CDR2 FQNEAQ (reference sequence). The V and J ends lost 3 bases and 0 bases respectively, with 12 bases between them. CDR3 length equals 17 residues. In DNA form, the CDR3 reads TGTGCCAGCAGCTTCGAGACGGTGGGCTCTGGGGCCAACGTCCTGACTTTC. Translated: CASSFETVGSGANVLTF.

Regarding this clonotype: A much larger clone lies one base from this, so it may be a read error. V usage is TRBV28 and J usage is TRBJ2-5, with 7 bases that match TRBD2. The J call is doubtful: the DNA matches TRBJ2-7 better. Germline-derived CDR1 and CDR2 are MDHEN and SYDVKM. CDR3 length equals 13 residues. In DNA, the CDR3 is TGTGCCGGCAGAGGGGAGGGGCGGTACGAGCAGTACTTC. Translating gives CAGRGEGRYEQYF.

The chain has TRBV20-1 and TRBJ2-1; TRBD2 is a possible D gene (6 bases). Germline V gene sequence: CDR1 DFQATT, CDR2 SNEGSKA (reference sequence). Trimming left V 4 bases short and J 0 bases short, with 13 bases between. The CDR3 has 15 amino acids. The DNA of the CDR3 is TGCAGTGCTAAAGGAGGGGCTAGCTCCTACAATGAGCAGTTCTTC. Its translation is CSAKGGASSYNEQFF.

The CDR3, as DNA: TGTGCCAGCAGTTACTCGAGATTTCAAGAGACCCAGTACTTC. Its protein product is CASSYSRFQETQYF. The chain combines TRBV6-2 or TRBV6-3 with TRBJ2-5, with D unresolved. Trimming pared 0 bases from V and 2 bases from J, leaving 7 bases between. Germline CDR1 is MNHEY and CDR2 is SVGEGT. The CDR3 sequence is 14 residues long.

About this clonotype itself: A read error may be the cause here, since a much bigger clone is one base away. V and J are TRBV20-1 and TRBJ2-7; weak D call: TRBD1 (6 bases). Per the germline V gene, CDR1 is DFQATT and CDR2 is SNEGSKA (reference sequence). The CDR3 has 14 amino acids. Trimming took 1 base from V and 8 from J, leaving 18 bases between them. CDR3 residues: CSARGDTQFDKQYF. DNA for the CDR3: TGCAGTGCTAGAGGGGACACTCAGTTCGACAAGCAGTACTTC.